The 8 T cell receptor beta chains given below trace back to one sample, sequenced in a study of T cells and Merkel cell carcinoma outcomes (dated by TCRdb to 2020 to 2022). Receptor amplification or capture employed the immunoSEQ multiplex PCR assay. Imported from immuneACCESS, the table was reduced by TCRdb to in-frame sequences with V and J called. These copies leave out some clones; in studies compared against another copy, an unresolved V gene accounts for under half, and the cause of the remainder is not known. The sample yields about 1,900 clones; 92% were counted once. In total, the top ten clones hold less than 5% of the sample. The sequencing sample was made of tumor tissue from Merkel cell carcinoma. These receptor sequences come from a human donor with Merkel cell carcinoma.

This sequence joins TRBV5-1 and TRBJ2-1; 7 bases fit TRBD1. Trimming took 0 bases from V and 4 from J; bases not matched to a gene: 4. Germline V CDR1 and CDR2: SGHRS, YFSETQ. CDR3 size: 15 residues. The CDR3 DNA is TGCGCCAGCAGCTTGGACAGGGGACCTTACAATGAGCAGTTCTTC. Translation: CASSLDRGPYNEQFF.

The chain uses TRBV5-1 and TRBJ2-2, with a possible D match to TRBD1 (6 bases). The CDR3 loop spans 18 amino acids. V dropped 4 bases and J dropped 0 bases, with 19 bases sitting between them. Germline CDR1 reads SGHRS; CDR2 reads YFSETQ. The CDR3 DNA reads TGCGCCAGCAGCCCTACGGCGGGTACAGGGACGAACACCGGGGAGCTGTTTTTT. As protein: CASSPTAGTGTNTGELFF.

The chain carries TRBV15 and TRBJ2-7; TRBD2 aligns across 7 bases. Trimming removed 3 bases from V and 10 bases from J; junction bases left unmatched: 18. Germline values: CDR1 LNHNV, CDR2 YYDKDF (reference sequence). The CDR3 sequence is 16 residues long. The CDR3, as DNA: TGTGCCACCAGCAGGGGAGGAGAGGGAGGGCCCACGTACCAGTACTTC. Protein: CATSRGGEGGPTYQYF.

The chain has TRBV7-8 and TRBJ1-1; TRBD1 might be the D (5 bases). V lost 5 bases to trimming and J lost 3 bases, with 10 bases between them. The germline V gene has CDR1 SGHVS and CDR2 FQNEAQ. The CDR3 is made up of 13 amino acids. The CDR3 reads CASSPGGYTEAFF. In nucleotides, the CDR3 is TGTGCCAGCAGCCCCGGGGGGTACACTGAAGCTTTCTTT.

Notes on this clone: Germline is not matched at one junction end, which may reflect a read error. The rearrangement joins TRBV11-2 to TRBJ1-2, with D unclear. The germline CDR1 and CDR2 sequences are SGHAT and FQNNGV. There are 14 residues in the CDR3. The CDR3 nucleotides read TGTGCCAGCAGCTTAGTCTTCCCCCTCGGATTTGCCCACTTC. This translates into CASSLVFPLGFAHF.

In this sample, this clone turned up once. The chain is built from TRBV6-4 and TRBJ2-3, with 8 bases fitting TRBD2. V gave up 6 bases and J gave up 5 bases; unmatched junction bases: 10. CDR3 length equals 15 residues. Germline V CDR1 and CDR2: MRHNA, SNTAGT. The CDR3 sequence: CASSRGSGGVDTQYF. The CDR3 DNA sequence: TGTGCCAGCAGCCGAGGTTCCGGGGGGGTAGATACGCAGTATTTT.

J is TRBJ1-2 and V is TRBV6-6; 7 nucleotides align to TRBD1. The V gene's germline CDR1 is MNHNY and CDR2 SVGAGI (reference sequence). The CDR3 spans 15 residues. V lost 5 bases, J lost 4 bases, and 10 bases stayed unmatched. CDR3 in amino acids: CASSIRSDRAYGYTF. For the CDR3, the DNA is TGTGCCAGCAGTATCCGGTCCGACAGGGCCTATGGCTACACCTTC.

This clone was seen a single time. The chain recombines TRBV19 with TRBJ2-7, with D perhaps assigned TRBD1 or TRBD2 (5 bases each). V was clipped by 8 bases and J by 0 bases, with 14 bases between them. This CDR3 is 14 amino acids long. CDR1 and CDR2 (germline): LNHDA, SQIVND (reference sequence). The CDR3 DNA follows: TGTGCCAGTGGGAAAGAGGGGAGCTCCTACGAGCAGTACTTC. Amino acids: CASGKEGSSYEQYF.